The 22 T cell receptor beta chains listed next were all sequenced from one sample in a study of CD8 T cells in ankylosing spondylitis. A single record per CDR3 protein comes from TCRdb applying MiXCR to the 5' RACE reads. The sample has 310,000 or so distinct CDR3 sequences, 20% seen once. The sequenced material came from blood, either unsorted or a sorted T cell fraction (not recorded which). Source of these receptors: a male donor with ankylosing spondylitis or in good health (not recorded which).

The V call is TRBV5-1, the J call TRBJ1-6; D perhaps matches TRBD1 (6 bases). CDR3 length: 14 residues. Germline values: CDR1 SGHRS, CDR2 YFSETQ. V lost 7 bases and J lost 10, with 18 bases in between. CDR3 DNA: TGCGCCAGCTGCGAGGGGGGTAGAAGCTCACCCCTCCACTTT. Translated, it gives CASCEGGRSSPLHF.

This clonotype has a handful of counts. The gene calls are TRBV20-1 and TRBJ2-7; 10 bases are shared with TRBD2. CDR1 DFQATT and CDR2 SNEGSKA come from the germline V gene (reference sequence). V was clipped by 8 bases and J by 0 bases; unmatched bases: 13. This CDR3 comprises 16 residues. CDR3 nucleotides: TGCAGTACAAGGAGACGCGCTAGCGGGAGCTCCTACGAGCAGTACGTC. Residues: CSTRRRASGSSYEQYV.

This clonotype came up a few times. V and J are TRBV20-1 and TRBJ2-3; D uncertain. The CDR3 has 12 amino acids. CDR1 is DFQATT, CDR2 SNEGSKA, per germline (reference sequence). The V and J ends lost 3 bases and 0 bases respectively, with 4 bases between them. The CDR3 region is CSASASTDTQYF. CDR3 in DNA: TGCAGTGCTAGTGCTAGCACAGATACGCAGTATTTT.

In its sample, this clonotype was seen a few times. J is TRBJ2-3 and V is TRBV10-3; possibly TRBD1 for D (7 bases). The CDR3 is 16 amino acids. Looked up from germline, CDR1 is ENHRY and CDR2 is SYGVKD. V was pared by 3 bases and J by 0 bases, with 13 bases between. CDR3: CAISERQGGSTDTQYF. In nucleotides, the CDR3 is TGTGCCATCAGTGAAAGACAGGGAGGTAGCACAGATACGCAGTATTTT.

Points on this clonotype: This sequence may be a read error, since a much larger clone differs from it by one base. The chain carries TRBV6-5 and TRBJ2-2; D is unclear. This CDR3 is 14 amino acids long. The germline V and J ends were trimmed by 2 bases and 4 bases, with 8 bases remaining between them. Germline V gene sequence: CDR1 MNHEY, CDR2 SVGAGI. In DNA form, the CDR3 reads TGTGCCAGCAGTTACGAGTCAGTCACCGGGGAGCTGTTTTTT. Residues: CASSYESVTGELFF.

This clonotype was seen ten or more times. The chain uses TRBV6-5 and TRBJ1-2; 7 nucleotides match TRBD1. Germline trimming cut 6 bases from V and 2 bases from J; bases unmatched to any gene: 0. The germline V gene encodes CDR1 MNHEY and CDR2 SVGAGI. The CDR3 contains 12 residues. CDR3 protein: CASRTGNYGYTF. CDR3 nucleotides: TGTGCCAGCAGGACAGGGAACTATGGCTACACCTTC.

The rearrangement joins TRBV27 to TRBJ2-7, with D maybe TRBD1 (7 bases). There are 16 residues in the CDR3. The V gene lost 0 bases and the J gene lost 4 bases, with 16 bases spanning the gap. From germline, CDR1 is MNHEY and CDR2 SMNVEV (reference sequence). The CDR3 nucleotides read TGTGCCAGCAGTTTATCGGCCGGACTACAGGGGTACGAGCAGTACGTC. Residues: CASSLSAGLQGYEQYV.

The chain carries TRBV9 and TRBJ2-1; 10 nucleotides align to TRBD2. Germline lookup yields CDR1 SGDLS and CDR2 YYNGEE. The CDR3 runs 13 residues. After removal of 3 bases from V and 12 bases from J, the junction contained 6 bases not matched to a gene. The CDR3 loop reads CASSGGTSASQFF. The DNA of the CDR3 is TGTGCCAGCAGCGGTGGGACTAGCGCCTCGCAGTTCTTC.

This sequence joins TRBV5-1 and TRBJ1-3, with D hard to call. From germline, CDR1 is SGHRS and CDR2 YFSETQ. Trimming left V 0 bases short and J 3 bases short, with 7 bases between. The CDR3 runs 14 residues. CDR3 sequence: CASSLGDRGNTIYF. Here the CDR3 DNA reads TGCGCCAGCAGCTTGGGAGACCGTGGAAACACCATATATTTT.

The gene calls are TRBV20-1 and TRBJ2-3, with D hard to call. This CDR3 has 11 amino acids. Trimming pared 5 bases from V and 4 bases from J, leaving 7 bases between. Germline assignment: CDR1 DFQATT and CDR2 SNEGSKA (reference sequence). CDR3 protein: CSAPHPDTQYF. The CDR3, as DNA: TGCAGTGCTCCTCACCCAGATACGCAGTATTTT.

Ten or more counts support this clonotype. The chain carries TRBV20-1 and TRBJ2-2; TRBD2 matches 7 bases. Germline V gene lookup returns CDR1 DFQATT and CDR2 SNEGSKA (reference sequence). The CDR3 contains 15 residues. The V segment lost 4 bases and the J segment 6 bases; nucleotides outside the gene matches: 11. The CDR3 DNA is TGCAGTGCTATGGTTGGCGGGAGCGTCTCCGGGGAGCTGTTTTTT. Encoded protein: CSAMVGGSVSGELFF.

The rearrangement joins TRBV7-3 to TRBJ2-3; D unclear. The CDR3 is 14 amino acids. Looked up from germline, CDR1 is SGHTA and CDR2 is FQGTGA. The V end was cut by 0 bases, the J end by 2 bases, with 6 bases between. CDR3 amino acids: CASSLTSTTDTQYF. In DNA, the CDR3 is TGTGCCAGCAGCTTAACCTCGACCACAGATACGCAGTATTTT.

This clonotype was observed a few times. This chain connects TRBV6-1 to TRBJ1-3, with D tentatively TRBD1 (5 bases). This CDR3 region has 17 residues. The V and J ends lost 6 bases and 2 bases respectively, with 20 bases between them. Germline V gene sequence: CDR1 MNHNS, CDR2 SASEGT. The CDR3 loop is CASSPAGRALAGNTIYF. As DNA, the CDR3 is TGTGCCAGCAGCCCCGCAGGCAGGGCGTTGGCTGGAAACACCATATATTTT.

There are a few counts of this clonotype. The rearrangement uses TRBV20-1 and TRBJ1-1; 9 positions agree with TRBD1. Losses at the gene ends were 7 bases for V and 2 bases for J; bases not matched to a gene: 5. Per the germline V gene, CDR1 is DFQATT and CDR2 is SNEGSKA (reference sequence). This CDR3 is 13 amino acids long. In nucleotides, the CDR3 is TGCAGTGTTTGGACAGGGGATAACACTGAAGCTTTCTTT. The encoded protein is CSVWTGDNTEAFF.

In DNA, the CDR3 is TGTGCCAGCAGCTTGGTTCGGGGAAGGGGGAGCACAGATACGCAGTATTTT. This sequence encodes CASSLVRGRGSTDTQYF. V is TRBV5-5 and J is TRBJ2-3; TRBD1 is a possible D gene (6 bases). Germline V gene data show CDR1 as SGHKS and CDR2 as YYEKEE (reference sequence). Trimming cost V 0 bases and J 0 bases, with 14 bases left between them. This CDR3 region has 17 residues.

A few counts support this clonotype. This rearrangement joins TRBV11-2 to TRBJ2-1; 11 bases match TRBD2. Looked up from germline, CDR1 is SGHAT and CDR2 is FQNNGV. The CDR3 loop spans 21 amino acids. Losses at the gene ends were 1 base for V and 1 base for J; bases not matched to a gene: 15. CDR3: CASSLGVWGLAAIRSYNEQFF. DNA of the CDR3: TGTGCCAGCAGCTTAGGGGTTTGGGGACTAGCGGCAATCAGGTCCTACAATGAGCAGTTCTTC.

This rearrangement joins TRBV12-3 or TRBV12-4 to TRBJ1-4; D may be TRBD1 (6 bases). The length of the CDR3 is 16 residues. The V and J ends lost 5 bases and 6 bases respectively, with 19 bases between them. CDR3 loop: CASSRQTVRGYEKLFF. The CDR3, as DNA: TGTGCCAGCAGTCGCCAAACTGTCAGGGGCTATGAAAAACTGTTTTTT.

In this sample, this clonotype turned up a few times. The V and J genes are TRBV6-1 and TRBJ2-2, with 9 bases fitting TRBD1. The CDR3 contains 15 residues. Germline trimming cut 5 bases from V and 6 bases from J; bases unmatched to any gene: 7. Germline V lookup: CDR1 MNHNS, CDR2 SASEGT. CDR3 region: CASSPYRGQSGELFF. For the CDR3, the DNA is TGTGCCAGCAGTCCTTACAGGGGGCAATCCGGGGAGCTGTTTTTT.

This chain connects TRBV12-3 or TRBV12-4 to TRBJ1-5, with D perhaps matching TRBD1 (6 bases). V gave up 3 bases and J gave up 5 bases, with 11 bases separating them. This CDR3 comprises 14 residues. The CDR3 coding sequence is TGTGCCAGCAGTTTGAGGGGGGGAGATCAGCCCCAGCATTTT. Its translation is CASSLRGGDQPQHF.

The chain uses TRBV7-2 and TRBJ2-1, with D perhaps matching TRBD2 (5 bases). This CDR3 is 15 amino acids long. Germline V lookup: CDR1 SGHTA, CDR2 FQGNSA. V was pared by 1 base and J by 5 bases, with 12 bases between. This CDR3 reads CASSLEGDGNNEQFF. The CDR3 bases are TGTGCCAGCAGCTTAGAAGGAGACGGGAACAATGAGCAGTTCTTC.

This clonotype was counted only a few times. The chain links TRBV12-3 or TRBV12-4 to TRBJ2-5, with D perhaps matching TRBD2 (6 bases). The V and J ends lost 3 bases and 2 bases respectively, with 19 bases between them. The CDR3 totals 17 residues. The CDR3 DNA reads TGTGCCAGCAGTTTCACGTCGATAGCGGATCTGCAAGAGACCCAGTACTTC. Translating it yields CASSFTSIADLQETQYF.

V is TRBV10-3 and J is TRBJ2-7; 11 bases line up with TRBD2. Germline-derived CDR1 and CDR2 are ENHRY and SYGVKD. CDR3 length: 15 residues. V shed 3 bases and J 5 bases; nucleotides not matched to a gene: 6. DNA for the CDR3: TGTGCCATCAGTGAACTAGCGGGGGCCGATAACGAGCAGTACGTC. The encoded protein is CAISELAGADNEQYV.